Below, 15 T cell receptor beta chains from the same sample are listed, as sequenced in a study of early T cells in non-severe SARS-CoV-2 infection. TCRdb redid the calling of the 5' RACE reads with MiXCR, one entry per CDR3 protein. The sample holds 87,000 or so distinct CDR3 sequences, less than 15% seen once. Sequencing was done on a sample of whole blood. Every receptor here comes from an adult who was a healthcare worker with PCR-confirmed SARS-CoV-2 infection or an uninfected control (not recorded which).

V is TRBV15 and J is TRBJ1-2, with D tentatively TRBD1 (5 bases). This CDR3 contains 14 residues. The V and J ends lost 4 bases and 2 bases respectively, with 11 bases between them. The germline V gene encodes CDR1 LNHNV and CDR2 YYDKDF (reference sequence). The CDR3 DNA sequence: TGTGCCACCAGCATAGGGGTATCCAACTATGGCTACACCTTC. Amino acids: CATSIGVSNYGYTF.

The gene calls are TRBV20-1 and TRBJ1-5; 7 nucleotides match TRBD1. The J segment lost 7 bases and the V segment lost 2 bases, leaving 8 bases of the junction unmatched. Germline V gives CDR1 DFQATT, CDR2 SNEGSKA (reference sequence). The CDR3 contains 14 residues. This CDR3 reads CSARSGGQLQPQHF. CDR3 nucleotide sequence: TGCAGTGCTAGATCCGGGGGACAGCTCCAGCCCCAGCATTTT.

In its sample, this clonotype was seen many times. V is TRBV9 and J is TRBJ1-3; TRBD1 matches at 9 bases. Trimming cost V 4 bases and J 2 bases; bases outside gene matches: 7. The CDR3 sequence is 16 residues long. CDR1 is SGDLS and CDR2 is YYNGEE in the germline V gene. This chain's CDR3 is CASSPEDRGAGNTIYF. Here the CDR3 DNA reads TGTGCCAGCAGCCCCGAGGACAGGGGCGCTGGAAACACCATATATTTT.

This clonotype has more than one count but fewer than ten. The CDR3 DNA reads TGCGCCAGCAGAGGGGCGTTGAGCTCTGGAAACACCATATATTTT. Protein sequence: CASRGALSSGNTIYF. This rearrangement joins TRBV10-2 to TRBJ1-3; TRBD1 might be the D (5 bases). The CDR3 covers 15 residues. Germline V gene data show CDR1 as WSHSY and CDR2 as SAAADI. The V and J ends lost 6 bases and 0 bases respectively, with 12 bases between them.

Ten or more counts support this clonotype. The chain links TRBV29-1 to TRBJ1-4, with 7 bases fitting TRBD1. There are 14 residues in the CDR3. In germline, CDR1 is SQVTM, CDR2 ANQGSEA. The V and J ends lost 3 bases and 4 bases, in that order; junction bases with no gene match: 5. DNA for the CDR3: TGCAGCGTTGACGGGTACAGGGGTAATGAAAAACTGTTTTTT. Protein sequence: CSVDGYRGNEKLFF.

The genes are TRBV3-1 and TRBJ2-6; the D is unclear. The V and J ends lost 6 bases and 0 bases respectively, with 3 bases between them. Per the germline V gene, CDR1 is LGHDT and CDR2 is YNNKEL (reference sequence). This CDR3 has 13 amino acids. Written as DNA, the CDR3 is TGTGCCAGCAGGAACTCTGGGGCCAACGTCCTGACTTTC. Residues: CASRNSGANVLTF.

This sequence joins TRBV7-9 and TRBJ2-3; TRBD2 matches at 10 bases. The CDR3 is made up of 14 amino acids. V was pared by 5 bases and J by 8 bases, with 7 bases of the junction left unmatched. Germline loops: CDR1 SEHNR, CDR2 FQNEAQ (reference sequence). The CDR3 sequence is CASSPSGGALTQYF. DNA of the CDR3: TGTGCCAGCAGCCCGAGCGGGGGGGCCCTTACGCAGTATTTT. Drawing the rest from reference TRBV7-9 and TRBJ2-3, the complete variable domain is DTGVSQNPRHKITKRGQNVTFRCDPISEHNRLYWYRQTLGQGPEFLTYFQNEAQLEKSRLLSDRFSAERPKGSFSTLEIQRTEQGDSAMYLCASSPSGGALTQYFGPGTRLTVL.

The rearrangement links TRBV28 to TRBJ1-1; D may be TRBD1 (5 bases). V was pared by 1 base and J by 0 bases, with 9 bases between. This CDR3 has 15 residues. The germline CDR1 and CDR2 sequences are MDHEN and SYDVKM. The CDR3 bases are TGTGCCAGCAGTTTATCGCGGGGGATGAACACTGAAGCTTTCTTT. This gives the protein CASSLSRGMNTEAFF.

The chain employs TRBV27 and TRBJ1-2; unclear D gene. The CDR3 extends over 15 amino acids. Per the germline V gene, CDR1 is MNHEY and CDR2 is SMNVEV (reference sequence). Trimming left V 6 bases short and J 6 bases short, with 20 bases between. CDR3 loop: CASSRGSSGRNGYTF. CDR3 DNA: TGTGCCAGCAGCCGTGGGTCCTCCGGGAGGAATGGCTACACCTTC.

The chain couples TRBV6-4 to TRBJ2-2; D possibly corresponds to TRBD1 (6 bases). CDR1 and CDR2 (germline): MRHNA, SNTAGT. The CDR3 runs 13 residues. With 9 bases removed from V and 7 bases from J, the gap between germline ends came to 15 bases. CDR3 in DNA: TGTGCCAGTAGGACAGAGGGGTTCGGGGAGCTGTTTTTT. Encoded protein: CASRTEGFGELFF.

The chain recombines TRBV10-1 with TRBJ2-7; D ambiguous. The V end was cut by 0 bases, the J end by 4 bases, with 7 bases between. This CDR3 is built from 13 residues. From germline, CDR1 is WNHNN and CDR2 SYGVQD (reference sequence). In DNA form, the CDR3 reads TGCGCCAGCAGTGAGTCAAGCCTATACGAGCAGTACTTC. This gives the protein CASSESSLYEQYF.

This clonotype was picked up a small number of times. The chain uses TRBV15 and TRBJ1-2, with a possible D match to TRBD1 (6 bases). The length of the CDR3 is 14 residues. Trimming pared 2 bases from V and 2 bases from J, leaving 9 bases between. Germline-derived CDR1 and CDR2 are LNHNV and YYDKDF (reference sequence). CDR3 in DNA: TGTGCCACCAGCAGAATAGGGGGGAACTATGGCTACACCTTC. Translated: CATSRIGGNYGYTF. Filled out from reference TRBV15 and TRBJ1-2, the complete variable domain reads DAMVIQNPRYQVTQFGKPVTLSCSQTLNHNVMYWYQQKSSQAPKLLFHYYDKDFNNEADTPDNFQSRRPNTSFCFLDIRSPGLGDTAMYLCATSRIGGNYGYTFGSGTRLTVV.

This sequence joins TRBV6-5 and TRBJ1-2; D gene unclear. Germline V CDR1 and CDR2: MNHEY, SVGAGI. Trimming took 6 bases from V and 7 from J, leaving 12 bases between them. This CDR3 contains 12 residues. As DNA, the CDR3 is TGTGCCAGCAGGGAGGGTCTGCTTGGCTACACCTTC. Encoded protein: CASREGLLGYTF.

This clonotype was counted a few times. The genes are TRBV6-6 and TRBJ1-5; tentatively, D is TRBD1 (5 bases). The V gene lost 4 bases and the J gene lost 3 bases, with 13 bases spanning the gap. This CDR3 spans 15 amino acids. Germline V CDR1 and CDR2: MNHNY, SVGAGI (reference sequence). This CDR3 reads CASSSWGVDNQPQHF. The CDR3 coding sequence is TGTGCCAGCAGTTCGTGGGGGGTGGACAATCAGCCCCAGCATTTT.

The V gene is TRBV3-1, the J gene TRBJ1-1, with unresolved D. Trimming took 0 bases from V and 1 from J, leaving 6 bases between them. Per germline, CDR1 LGHDT and CDR2 YNNKEL (reference sequence). The CDR3 consists of 14 residues. The CDR3 loop is CASSQDPRNTEAFF. In DNA form, the CDR3 reads TGTGCCAGCAGCCAAGATCCACGGAACACTGAAGCTTTCTTT.